This record covers a single TCR beta chain. What it binds is not known. There are 15 residues in the CDR3. V lost 2 bases, J lost 7 bases, and 18 bases lay in between. The germline V gene encodes CDR1 GTSNPN and CDR2 SVGIG (reference sequence). The table came from immunoSEQ multiplex PCR; TCRdb's copy has only in-frame clones and leaves some out. Of about 150,000 clones in the sample, about 86% were seen once. The data were obtained in a study of cytomegalovirus exposure and HLA in healthy donors. Overall study results and limits: While the bulk of TCR sequences proved rare, some public TCRs turned up in many donors. The classifier reportedly diagnosed cytomegalovirus status with high specificity and sensitivity. The authors enumerated over 150 TCR beta chains as linked to cytomegalovirus.

The chain combines TRBV30 with TRBJ2-1; D is ambiguous. This TCR derives from a human donor in good health. The material sequenced was PBMCs. For the CDR3, the DNA is TGTGCCTGGAGTCGAGGCCTTTCCATGGGTAATGAGCAGTTCTTC. Translated: CAWSRGLSMGNEQFF.